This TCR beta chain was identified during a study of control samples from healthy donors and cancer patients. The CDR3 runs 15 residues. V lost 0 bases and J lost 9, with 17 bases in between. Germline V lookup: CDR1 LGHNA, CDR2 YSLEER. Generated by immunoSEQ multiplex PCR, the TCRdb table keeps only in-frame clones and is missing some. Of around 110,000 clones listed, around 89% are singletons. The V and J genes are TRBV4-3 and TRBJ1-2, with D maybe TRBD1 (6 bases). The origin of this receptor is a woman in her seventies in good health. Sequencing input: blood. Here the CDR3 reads CASSQDLIPGTSYTF. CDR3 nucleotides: TGCGCCAGCAGCCAAGATCTGATCCCAGGGACAAGCTACACCTTC.